A single sample gave rise to the 19 T cell receptor beta chains below, sequenced in a study of cytomegalovirus exposure and HLA in healthy donors. 13 Jbeta primers and 60 Vbeta primers were used for the PCR. TCRdb's table, derived via immunoSEQ multiplex PCR, lists solely in-frame clones and lacks some. Here the sample spans 140,000 to 150,000 clones, under 90% being singletons. What was sequenced was PBMCs. These TCRs come from a boy aged 2 to 9 in good health and CMV-seronegative.

CDR3 nucleotide sequence: TGTGCCAGCAGCTTAGGTCGTGAAAAACTGTTTTTT. Residues: CASSLGREKLFF. The V and J genes are TRBV7-6 and TRBJ1-4, with D hard to call. V lost 1 base to trimming and J lost 7 bases, with 4 bases between them. CDR1 is SGHVS and CDR2 is FNYEAQ in the germline V gene. The length of the CDR3 is 12 residues.

The genes are TRBV11-2 and TRBJ2-7, with a tentative D call TRBD1 (6 bases). This CDR3 is built from 15 residues. Trimming stripped 5 bases from V and 3 bases from J, with 17 bases between. Germline CDR1 is SGHAT and CDR2 is FQNNGV. Here the CDR3 DNA reads TGTGCCAGCAGCCGACAGCGGACAGTAGTCTACGAGCAGTACTTC. It codes for CASSRQRTVVYEQYF.

This chain joins TRBV7-2 and TRBJ2-7, with 7 bases lining up with TRBD2. The CDR3 spans 14 residues. Losses at the gene ends were 5 bases for V and 4 bases for J; bases not matched to a gene: 8. CDR1 and CDR2 (germline): SGHTA, FQGNSA. The CDR3 DNA follows: TGTGCCAGCAGCCACCTGTCGGGGGGTTACGAGCAGTACTTC. Protein: CASSHLSGGYEQYF.

The chain has TRBV23-1 and TRBJ2-5; 13 nucleotides agree with TRBD2. The J call may be in error: the DNA end matches TRBJ2-7 better. TRBV23-1 belongs to the ORF category, with a function that is uncertain. The CDR3 is 18 amino acids. The CDR3, as DNA: TGCGCCAGCAGTCAATCTGGGACTAGCGGGACCCCCTCCTACGAGCAGTACTTC. Amino acid sequence: CASSQSGTSGTPSYEQYF.

This sequence joins TRBV18 and TRBJ2-1; 9 bases are shared with TRBD2. CDR3 length equals 16 residues. J gave up 6 bases and V 0 bases, and 6 bases lay outside the gene matches. Germline CDR1 is KGHSH and CDR2 is LQKENI. CDR3 sequence: CASSPPGRGGRNEQFF. The CDR3 DNA is TGTGCCAGCTCACCACCGGGGCGGGGGGGCCGCAATGAGCAGTTCTTC.

The V gene is TRBV2, the J gene TRBJ2-5; tentatively, D is TRBD1 (5 bases). V was pared by 5 bases and J by 1 base, with 8 bases between. This CDR3 is 13 amino acids long. Germline V lookup: CDR1 SNHLY, CDR2 FYNNEI. For the CDR3, the DNA is TGTGCCAGCAGTTACGACAGCCAAGAGACCCAGTACTTC. Protein: CASSYDSQETQYF.

The rearrangement links TRBV6-1 to TRBJ2-2; D possibly corresponds to TRBD2 (5 bases). V was trimmed by 0 bases and J by 4 bases, leaving 9 bases between them. CDR3 length: 15 residues. The germline CDR1 and CDR2 sequences are MNHNS and SASEGT. CDR3 sequence reads: CASSEAGLSTGELFF. CDR3 sequence (DNA): TGTGCCAGCAGTGAAGCCGGACTTTCCACCGGGGAGCTGTTTTTT.

The chain has TRBV28 and TRBJ1-4, with a tentative D call TRBD1 (5 bases). The V gene lost 6 bases and the J gene lost 5 bases, with 16 bases spanning the gap. CDR1 is MDHEN, CDR2 SYDVKM, per germline. The CDR3 runs 15 residues. The CDR3 DNA reads as TGTGCCAGCAGCTTTGTGGGGCAGATGAATGAAAAACTGTTTTTT. Amino acids: CASSFVGQMNEKLFF.

J is TRBJ2-5 and V is TRBV6-6; D is possibly TRBD1 (6 bases). The CDR3 spans 15 residues. With 6 bases removed from V and 11 bases from J, the gap between germline ends came to 25 bases. Per germline, CDR1 MNHNY and CDR2 SVGAGI (reference sequence). CDR3 sequence reads: CASRPFRDMVREQYF. The CDR3 region has the DNA TGTGCCAGCAGGCCATTCCGGGACATGGTAAGGGAGCAGTACTTC.

V is TRBV29-1 and J is TRBJ1-5; TRBD1 matches 7 bases. Trimming took 3 bases from V and 5 from J; bases not matched to a gene: 10. This CDR3 comprises 15 residues. Per the germline V gene, CDR1 is SQVTM and CDR2 is ANQGSEA. CDR3: CSVDLQGTDYQPQHF. CDR3 coding DNA: TGCAGCGTTGATCTCCAAGGGACAGATTATCAGCCCCAGCATTTT.

This rearrangement joins TRBV29-1 to TRBJ2-1, with 11 bases aligning to TRBD2. The CDR3 is made up of 14 amino acids. With 6 bases clipped from V and 4 bases from J, the junction kept 5 bases outside the gene matches. The germline CDR1 and CDR2 sequences are SQVTM and ANQGSEA. DNA for the CDR3: TGCAGCGTACTAGCGGGGGACGATTACAATGAGCAGTTCTTC. It specifies CSVLAGDDYNEQFF.

The V call is TRBV7-8, the J call TRBJ2-2; D possibly corresponds to TRBD1 (5 bases). Trimming took off 2 bases at V and 3 bases at J, with 13 bases between the two ends. Germline-derived CDR1 and CDR2 are SGHVS and FQNEAQ. The CDR3 is 16 residues long. The CDR3 DNA reads TGTGCCAGCAGCTTACCCCCCAGGGCCTACACCGGGGAGCTGTTTTTT. Its translation: CASSLPPRAYTGELFF.

The chain uses TRBV7-3 and TRBJ1-4, with D unresolved. The V end was cut by 1 base, the J end by 5 bases, with 11 bases between. Germline CDR1 SGHTA, CDR2 FQGTGA. The CDR3 covers 15 residues. The CDR3 here is CASSLMAGENEKLFF. The DNA for the CDR3 is TGTGCCAGCAGCTTAATGGCAGGTGAAAATGAAAAACTGTTTTTT.

This chain connects TRBV2 to TRBJ2-1, with a weak D call TRBD1 (6 bases). V was shortened by 9 bases and J by 2 bases, with 11 bases between the two germline ends. The CDR3 length is 13 residues. CDR1 and CDR2 from the germline V gene are SNHLY and FYNNEI. The CDR3 DNA reads as TGTGCCAGTAGAACAGGGACCTACAATGAGCAGTTCTTC. Translating it yields CASRTGTYNEQFF. The whole variable domain, remainder taken from reference TRBV2 and TRBJ2-1, is EPEVTQTPSHQVTQMGQEVILRCVPISNHLYFYWYRQILGQKVEFLVSFYNNEISEKSEIFDDQFSVERPDGSNFTLKIRSTKLEDSAMYFCASRTGTYNEQFFGPGTRLTVL.

This clone came up once. The rearrangement links TRBV19 to TRBJ2-1; TRBD1 matches at 9 bases. From germline, CDR1 is LNHDA and CDR2 SQIVND (reference sequence). Trimming took 10 bases from V and 3 from J; bases not matched to a gene: 13. The CDR3 has 16 residues. The CDR3 loop reads CATATSGTGSYNEQFF. The CDR3 DNA reads TGTGCCACCGCAACATCCGGGACAGGGAGCTACAATGAGCAGTTCTTC.

The V and J genes are TRBV4-3 and TRBJ2-3, with 8 bases lining up with TRBD1. CDR3 size: 16 residues. J was trimmed by 4 bases and V by 5 bases; bases with no gene match: 11. Germline-derived CDR1 and CDR2 are LGHNA and YSLEER. CDR3 DNA: TGCGCCAGCAGCGGACACCCGGGACAGGCCGCAGATACGCAGTATTTT. Translated, it gives CASSGHPGQAADTQYF.

The rearrangement joins TRBV6-4 to TRBJ2-5; no clear D gene. Germline values: CDR1 MRHNA, CDR2 SNTAGT. V was pared by 3 bases and J by 4 bases, with 9 bases between. The CDR3 length is 13 residues. CDR3 nucleotide sequence: TGTGCCAGCAGTGAAGTAAAGCGAGAGACCCAGTACTTC. As protein: CASSEVKRETQYF.

V gene TRBV9 combines with J gene TRBJ1-2; D uncertain. The CDR3 extends over 15 amino acids. Trimming removed 0 bases at V and 4 bases at J, with 13 bases between. Germline CDR1 is SGDLS and CDR2 is YYNGEE. This CDR3 reads CASSVGVVGPYGYTF. The CDR3 region has the DNA TGTGCCAGCAGCGTAGGGGTTGTGGGCCCCTATGGCTACACCTTC.

The rearrangement links TRBV28 to TRBJ2-7, with D hard to call. V was cut by 4 bases and J by 3 bases, with 16 bases left in between. The CDR3 runs 15 residues. CDR1 and CDR2 from the germline V gene are MDHEN and SYDVKM. The CDR3 loop is CASSSPTPPHYEQYF. Here the CDR3 DNA reads TGTGCCAGCAGTTCCCCGACACCTCCCCACTACGAGCAGTACTTC.